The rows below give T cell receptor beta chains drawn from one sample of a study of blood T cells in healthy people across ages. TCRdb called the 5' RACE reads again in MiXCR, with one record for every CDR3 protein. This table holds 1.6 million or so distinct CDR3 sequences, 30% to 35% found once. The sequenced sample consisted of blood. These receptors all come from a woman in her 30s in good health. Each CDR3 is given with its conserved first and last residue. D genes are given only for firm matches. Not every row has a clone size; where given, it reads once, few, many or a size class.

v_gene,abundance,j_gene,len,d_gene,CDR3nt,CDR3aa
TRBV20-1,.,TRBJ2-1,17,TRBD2,TGCAGTGCTAACCCTCTTCCGGGGCTAGCGGGAATTAATGAGCAGTTCTTC,CSANPLPGLAGINEQFF
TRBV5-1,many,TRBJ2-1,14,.,TGCGCCAGCAGCTTGGCTGACTCCTACAATGAGCAGTTCTTC,CASSLADSYNEQFF
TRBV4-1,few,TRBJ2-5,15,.,TGCGCCAGCAGCCAAGAAGACAGAGGGCAAGAGACCCAGTACTTC,CASSQEDRGQETQYF
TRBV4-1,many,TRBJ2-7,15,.,TGCGCCAGCAGCCAAGAAAGGGCCCATTCCTACGAGCAGTACTTC,CASSQERAHSYEQYF
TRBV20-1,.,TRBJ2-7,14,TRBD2,TGCAGTGCTAGAGATACAGCAGGGAGGGACGAGCAGTACTTC,CSARDTAGRDEQYF
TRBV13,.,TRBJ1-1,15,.,TGTGCCAGCAACGCCCGACCAGGGTTTGGGACTGAAGCTTTCTTT,CASNARPGFGTEAFF
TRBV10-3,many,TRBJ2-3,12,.,TGTGCCATCAGGGGTGAAACAGATACGCAGTATTTT,CAIRGETDTQYF
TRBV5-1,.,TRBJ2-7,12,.,TGCGCCAGCAATGGGGATTCCTACGAGCAGTACTTC,CASNGDSYEQYF
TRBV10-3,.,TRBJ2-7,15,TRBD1,TGTGCCATCAGTGAGCCGGACAGGGTTCATAACGAGCAGTACTTC,CAISEPDRVHNEQYF
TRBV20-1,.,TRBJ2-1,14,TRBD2,TGCAGTGCTAGTCGGCGGGAGGGCCTAAATGTGCAGTTCTTC,CSASRREGLNVQFF
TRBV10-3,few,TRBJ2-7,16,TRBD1,TGTGCCATCAGCGACCTACCCCCGGGACAGGGGGACGAGCAGTACTTC,CAISDLPPGQGDEQYF
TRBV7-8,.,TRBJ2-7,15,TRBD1,TGTGCCAGCAGCAACCGGGACAGGGCTACCTACGAGCAGTACTTC,CASSNRDRATYEQYF
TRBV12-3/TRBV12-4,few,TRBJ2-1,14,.,TGTGCCAGCAGTTTAGGACTAGTTCACAATGAGCAGTTCTTC,CASSLGLVHNEQFF
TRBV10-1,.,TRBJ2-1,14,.,TGCGCCAGCAGTGAAAGGTCTAGTGGTAATGAGCAGTTCTTC,CASSERSSGNEQFF
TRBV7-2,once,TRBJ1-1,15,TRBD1,TGTGCCAGCAGCTTAGACAGGGGAACGAACACTGAAGCTTTCTTT,CASSLDRGTNTEAFF
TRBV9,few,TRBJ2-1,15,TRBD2,TGTGCCAGCAGCCCCAGAGGACTAGCGGGGAATGAGCAGTTCTTC,CASSPRGLAGNEQFF
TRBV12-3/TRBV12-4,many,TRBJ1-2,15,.,TGTGCCAGCAGTCCAGCTTCCTCGGGTGACTATGGCTACACCTTC,CASSPASSGDYGYTF
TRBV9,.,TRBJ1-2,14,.,TGTGCCAGCAGCTCTGGTCTGGGTAACTATGGCTACACCTTC,CASSSGLGNYGYTF
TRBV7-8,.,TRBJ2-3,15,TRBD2,TGTGCCGGCACTGGAAGACTAGCGGGACTAGATACGCAGTATTTT,CAGTGRLAGLDTQYF
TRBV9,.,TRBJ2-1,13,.,TGTGCCAGCAGCACAGGACCCCCGGATGAGCAGTTCTTC,CASSTGPPDEQFF
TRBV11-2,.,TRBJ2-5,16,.,TGTGCCAGCAGCTTTAGGGGCGGGGGCTACCAAGAGACCCAGTACTTC,CASSFRGGGYQETQYF
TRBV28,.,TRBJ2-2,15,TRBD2,TGTGCCAGCAGTGCTAGCGGGAGACGTACCGGGGAGCTGTTTTTT,CASSASGRRTGELFF
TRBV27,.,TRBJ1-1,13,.,TGTGCCAGCAGTTCCCTCGCGAGGGATGAAGCTTTCTTT,CASSSLARDEAFF
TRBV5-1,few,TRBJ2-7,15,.,TGCGCCAGCAGCGAATGGGGGGGACAGACCTACGAGCAGTACTTC,CASSEWGGQTYEQYF
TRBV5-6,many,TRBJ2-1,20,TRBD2,TGTGCCAGCAGCTTATTTGGGACTAGCGGGCTAGCCTCCTCCTACAATGAGCAGTTCTTC,CASSLFGTSGLASSYNEQFF
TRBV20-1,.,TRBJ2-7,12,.,TGCAGAGGCCGGCGGGGAGACTACGAGCAGTACTTC,CRGRRGDYEQYF
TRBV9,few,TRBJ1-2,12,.,TGTGCCAGCAGCGTAGTTCGGGATGGCTACACCTTC,CASSVVRDGYTF
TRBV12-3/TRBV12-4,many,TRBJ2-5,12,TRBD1,TGTGCCAGCAGCTCAAGACAGGGAAGGCAGTACTTC,CASSSRQGRQYF
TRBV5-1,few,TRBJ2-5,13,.,TGCGCCAGCAGCACGGGCAGCCAAGAGACCCAGTACTTC,CASSTGSQETQYF
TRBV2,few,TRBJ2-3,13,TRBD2,TGTGCCAGCCGGCGGGAGGGTTCGGATACGCAGTATTTT,CASRREGSDTQYF
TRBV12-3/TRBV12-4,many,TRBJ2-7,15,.,TGTGCCAGCACCCTCGACAGGAGGGGTTCCTACGAGCAGTACTTC,CASTLDRRGSYEQYF
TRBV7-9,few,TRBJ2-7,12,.,TGTGCCAGCAGCCCCGGACATCTCGAGCAGTACTTC,CASSPGHLEQYF
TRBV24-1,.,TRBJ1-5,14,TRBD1,TGTGCCACCAGTGATGGGGACAGGGGCCAGCCCCAGCATTTT,CATSDGDRGQPQHF
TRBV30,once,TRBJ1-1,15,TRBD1,TGTGCCTGGGAAAATAAGGGGCAGGGGGGCACTGAAGCTTTCTTT,CAWENKGQGGTEAFF
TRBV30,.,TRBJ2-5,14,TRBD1,TGTGCCTGGAGTGACTACAGGGGTTCGGAGACCCAGTACTTC,CAWSDYRGSETQYF
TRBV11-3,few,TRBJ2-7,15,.,TGTGCCAGCAGCTTAGATTACAAGGGAGCTTACGAGCAGTACTTC,CASSLDYKGAYEQYF
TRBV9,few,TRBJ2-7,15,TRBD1,TGTGCCAGCAGCATAACCGGGACAGCGTCCTACGAGCAGTACTTC,CASSITGTASYEQYF
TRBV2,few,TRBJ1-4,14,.,TGTGCCAGCAGTGAAGTTTCAGCTAATGAAAAACTGTTTTTT,CASSEVSANEKLFF
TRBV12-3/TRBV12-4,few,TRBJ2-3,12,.,TGTGCCAGCAGTCCCTCCCTCGATACGCAGTATTTT,CASSPSLDTQYF
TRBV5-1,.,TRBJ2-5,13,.,TGCGCCAGCACAGGGACACACCAAGGGACCCAGTACTTC,CASTGTHQGTQYF
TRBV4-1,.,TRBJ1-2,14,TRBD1,TGCGCCAGCAGCCAAGAAGGGGGCGTTGGTGGCTACACCTTC,CASSQEGGVGGYTF
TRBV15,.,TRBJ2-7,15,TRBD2,TGTGCCACCAGCTTGGGGGCTAGCGGGACCTACGAGCAGTACTTC,CATSLGASGTYEQYF
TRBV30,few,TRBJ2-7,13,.,TGTGCCTGGAGTGTAGGTTCTGGGAACGAGCAGTACTTC,CAWSVGSGNEQYF
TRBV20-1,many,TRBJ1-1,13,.,TGCAGTGCGCCGACAGCAATGAACACTGAAGCTTTCTTT,CSAPTAMNTEAFF
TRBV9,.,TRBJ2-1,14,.,TGTGCCAGCAGCGCCCGGACTTTCCCCAATGAGCAGTTCTTC,CASSARTFPNEQFF
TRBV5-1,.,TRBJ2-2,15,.,TGCACCAGCAGCTTGGCTGTCGGGAACACCGGGGAGCTGTTTTTT,CTSSLAVGNTGELFF
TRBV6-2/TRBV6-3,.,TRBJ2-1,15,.,TGTGCCAGCAGTTACACTACCCGGAACCCCCTTGAGCAGTTCTTC,CASSYTTRNPLEQFF
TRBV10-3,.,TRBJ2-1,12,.,TGTGCCATCGGGGGTGGATACAATGAGCAGTTCTTC,CAIGGGYNEQFF
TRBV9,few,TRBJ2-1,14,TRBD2,TGTGCCAGCAGCGCGTTGACTAGCGGTAATGAGCAGTTCTTC,CASSALTSGNEQFF
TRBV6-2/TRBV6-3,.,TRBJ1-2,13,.,TGTGCCAGCAGTTATAATGGGGCCTATGGCTACACCTTC,CASSYNGAYGYTF
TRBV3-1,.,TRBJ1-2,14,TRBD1,TGTGCCAGCAGCCACGGACAGGGTAACTATGGCTACACCTTC,CASSHGQGNYGYTF
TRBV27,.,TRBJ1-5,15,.,TGTGCCAGCAGTATCAGGTCAGGGGCTCATCAGCCCCAGCATTTT,CASSIRSGAHQPQHF
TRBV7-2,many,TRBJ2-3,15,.,TGTGCCAGCAGCTTCACGGGAGCTAGCACAGATACGCAGTATTTT,CASSFTGASTDTQYF
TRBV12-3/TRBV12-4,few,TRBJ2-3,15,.,TGTGCCAGCGGAGAACTGAGTCGAAGCACAGATACGCAGTATTTT,CASGELSRSTDTQYF